A single sample gave rise to the 23 T cell receptor beta chains below, sequenced in a study of CD8 T cells in ankylosing spondylitis. Study-wide results and limits: Characteristic, it appeared, of ankylosing spondylitis blood was a TCR beta motif of eight or nine highly homologous variants.

TCRdb reprocessed the 5' RACE reads via MiXCR and lists one record per CDR3 protein. The sample includes around 480,000 distinct CDR3 sequences, 15% to 20% of them seen just once. Which antigens these TCRs recognize remains unknown. Material for sequencing was blood, either unsorted or a sorted T cell fraction (not recorded which). The receptors here all came from a male donor with ankylosing spondylitis.

This clonotype was counted between two and nine times. The chain combines TRBV9 with TRBJ2-4; either TRBD1 or TRBD2 may fit D (5 bases each). This CDR3 region has 15 residues. V was trimmed by 2 bases and J by 6 bases, leaving 15 bases between them. Germline V gives CDR1 SGDLS, CDR2 YYNGEE. The CDR3 coding sequence is TGTGCCAGCAGCGTGAACGGGGACCCAACAAACATTCAGTACTTC. Its protein product is CASSVNGDPTNIQYF.

V is TRBV7-2 and J is TRBJ2-7, with 11 bases identical to TRBD2. The V segment lost 5 bases and the J segment 4 bases; nucleotides outside the gene matches: 10. Per germline, CDR1 SGHTA and CDR2 FQGNSA. The CDR3 extends over 16 amino acids. Written as DNA, the CDR3 is TGTGCCAGCAGCCTAGGACTAGCGGGCCCTCCATACGAGCAGTACTTC. This gives the protein CASSLGLAGPPYEQYF.

This clonotype was seen only a few times. This chain connects TRBV7-2 to TRBJ2-2; D gene unclear. V lost 1 base, J lost 2 bases, and 5 bases lay in between. From germline, CDR1 is SGHTA and CDR2 FQGNSA. There are 14 residues in the CDR3. The CDR3 coding sequence is TGTGCCAGCAGCTTAGTATCAAACACCGGGGAGCTGTTTTTT. Protein: CASSLVSNTGELFF.

In its sample, this clonotype was seen a few times. The chain combines TRBV4-1 with TRBJ1-5, with D unresolved. CDR3 length equals 13 residues. The germline V and J ends were trimmed by 0 bases and 4 bases, with 4 bases remaining between them. Germline CDR1 reads MGHRA; CDR2 reads YSYEKL. CDR3 nucleotide sequence: TGCGCCAGCAGCCAAGATGAGAATCAGCCCCAGCATTTT. This codes for CASSQDENQPQHF.

The table lists this clonotype with many counts. This sequence joins TRBV6-1 and TRBJ2-7, with 9 bases identical to TRBD2. The V gene end was trimmed by 8 bases and the J gene end by 1 base; junction bases not matched to a gene: 12. This CDR3 comprises 16 residues. The germline gives CDR1 MNHNS, CDR2 SASEGT. CDR3 protein: CASGGSGLAISYEQYF. Written as DNA, the CDR3 is TGTGCCAGCGGTGGGTCCGGACTAGCGATATCCTACGAGCAGTACTTC.

V usage is TRBV6-1 and J usage is TRBJ1-2; D is possibly TRBD1 (6 bases). The length of the CDR3 is 13 residues. V was shortened by 0 bases and J by 6 bases, with 8 bases between the two germline ends. Germline V gene lookup returns CDR1 MNHNS and CDR2 SASEGT. CDR3 coding DNA: TGTGCCAGCAGTGAAGCAGGGGGGGATGGCTACACCTTC. This codes for CASSEAGGDGYTF.

There are a few counts of this clonotype. The chain uses TRBV11-2 and TRBJ2-1; D not certain. CDR3 size: 14 residues. Trimming removed 4 bases from V and 5 bases from J, with 12 bases in between. Per germline, CDR1 SGHAT and CDR2 FQNNGV. The DNA of the CDR3 is TGTGCCAGCAGCTATAGCACAGATAACAATGAGCAGTTCTTC. Protein sequence: CASSYSTDNNEQFF.

CDR3 sequence: CASTEPGRRSYNEQFF. The CDR3 DNA reads as TGTGCCAGCACCGAACCGGGACGGCGCTCCTACAATGAGCAGTTCTTC. The chain joins TRBV7-2 to TRBJ2-1; the D call may be TRBD1 or TRBD2 (5 bases each). The length of the CDR3 is 16 residues. Germline V gives CDR1 SGHTA, CDR2 FQGNSA. V dropped 7 bases and J dropped 0 bases, with 16 bases sitting between them.

The V call is TRBV20-1, the J call TRBJ1-1; D call uncertain. With 5 bases removed from V and 1 base from J, the gap between germline ends came to 11 bases. The CDR3 has 13 residues. Germline CDR1 reads DFQATT; CDR2 reads SNEGSKA (reference sequence). In DNA form, the CDR3 reads TGCAGTGCTGCGGGCCAGACGAACACTGAAGCTTTCTTT. It codes for CSAAGQTNTEAFF.

This chain connects TRBV3-1 to TRBJ1-2; D ambiguous. The V gene's germline CDR1 is LGHDT and CDR2 YNNKEL (reference sequence). The ends were cut back, 7 bases at V and 4 bases at J, with 16 bases in the middle. CDR3 length: 14 amino acids. The CDR3, as DNA: TGTGCCAGCAACTCATTATCAGGCAGCTATGGCTACACCTTC. The encoded protein is CASNSLSGSYGYTF.

Concerning this clonotype: A junction end diverges from the germline sequence, so it may reflect a read error. The chain joins TRBV12-3 or TRBV12-4 to TRBJ2-1, with 8 bases identical to TRBD1. The CDR3 is 18 amino acids. DNA of the CDR3: TGTGCCATCAGTTTAAACCTCGCGACAGGGGTAGAAACCAATGAGCAGTTCTTC. Amino acid sequence: CAISLNLATGVETNEQFF.

In its sample, this clonotype was seen many times. The chain employs TRBV12-3 or TRBV12-4 and TRBJ2-1; 16 bases align to TRBD2. The V segment lost 7 bases and the J segment 4 bases; nucleotides outside the gene matches: 7. The CDR3 has 17 amino acids. CDR3 nucleotides: TGTGCCAGCAATCCCGGGACTAGCGGGAGGGCTTACAATGAGCAGTTCTTC. This codes for CASNPGTSGRAYNEQFF.

The chain couples TRBV5-1 to TRBJ1-1; D may be TRBD1 (6 bases). The CDR3 is made up of 14 amino acids. Trimming left V 2 bases short and J 8 bases short, with 16 bases between. CDR1 is SGHRS, CDR2 YFSETQ, per germline. CDR3 DNA sequence: TGCGCCAGCAGCTTTCGGGACACCCGGACGGAAGCTTTCTTT. Its translation is CASSFRDTRTEAFF.

The gene calls are TRBV7-8 and TRBJ2-1; 11 bases fit TRBD2. Looked up from germline, CDR1 is SGHVS and CDR2 is FQNEAQ. The ends lost 2 bases at V and 6 bases at J; junction bases unmatched: 9. The CDR3 consists of 17 residues. The CDR3 DNA is TGTGCCAGCAGCTTAAGTCTGACTAGCGGGGTCATCAATGAGCAGTTCTTC. It is translated as CASSLSLTSGVINEQFF. Full variable domain (rest looked up from reference TRBV7-8 and TRBJ2-1): GAGVSQSPRYKVAKRGQDVALRCDPISGHVSLFWYQQALGQGPEFLTYFQNEAQLDKSGLPSDRFFAERPEGSVSTLKIQRTQQEDSAVYLCASSLSLTSGVINEQFFGPGTRLTVL.

This clonotype has a handful of counts. One junction end does not reproduce the germline sequence, and a read error may be involved. The chain uses TRBV25-1 and TRBJ1-6, with 10 bases that match TRBD1. The CDR3 contains 15 residues. Germline assignment: CDR1 MGHDK and CDR2 SYGVNS. The CDR3 nucleotides are TGTGCCAGCAGTGAATTGGACAGGGGGGATTCACCCCTCCATTTT. Translating it yields CASSELDRGDSPLHF.

The chain has TRBV20-1 and TRBJ2-1; possibly TRBD1 for D (6 bases). The CDR3 extends over 15 amino acids. Per the germline V gene, CDR1 is DFQATT and CDR2 is SNEGSKA (reference sequence). Trimming cost V 1 base and J 6 bases, with 16 bases left between them. CDR3 residues: CSARAPGASLNEQFF. The CDR3 DNA is TGCAGTGCTAGAGCCCCAGGGGCCTCACTCAATGAGCAGTTCTTC.

The chain couples TRBV7-6 to TRBJ1-1, with 7 bases lining up with TRBD1. The germline V gene has CDR1 SGHVS and CDR2 FNYEAQ. The trim removed 5 bases at V and 0 bases at J, leaving 6 bases unmatched. This CDR3 is 15 amino acids long. The CDR3 nucleotides read TGTGCCAGCAGCCAGGGGGGAGGAATGAACACTGAAGCTTTCTTT. It yields the protein CASSQGGGMNTEAFF.

V is TRBV20-1 and J is TRBJ2-7; 8 bases align to TRBD1. Per the germline V gene, CDR1 is DFQATT and CDR2 is SNEGSKA (reference sequence). V lost 6 bases to trimming and J lost 0 bases; unmatched junction nucleotides: 13. The CDR3 spans 16 residues. As DNA, the CDR3 is TGCAGTGCCCCCAATCCTAAGACAGGGGCCTCCTACGAGCAGTACTTC. Encoded protein: CSAPNPKTGASYEQYF.

This clonotype came up a few times. The chain links TRBV7-9 to TRBJ2-7, with 9 bases identical to TRBD1. Trimming took 3 bases from V and 1 from J; bases not matched to a gene: 7. The CDR3 covers 16 residues. Germline lookup yields CDR1 SEHNR and CDR2 FQNEAQ (reference sequence). CDR3 DNA: TGTGCCAGCAGCTTCAACTCCGGGACAGGGTCCTACGAGCAGTACTTC. It yields the protein CASSFNSGTGSYEQYF.

This clonotype was detected a few times. The V gene is TRBV5-1, the J gene TRBJ2-2; the match to TRBD2 covers 7 bases. Germline V gives CDR1 SGHRS, CDR2 YFSETQ. This CDR3 region has 15 residues. V lost 4 bases to trimming and J lost 1 base; unmatched junction nucleotides: 4. CDR3 amino acids: CASSAAGENTGELFF. CDR3 coding DNA: TGCGCCAGCAGCGCGGCGGGGGAGAACACCGGGGAGCTGTTTTTT.

This clonotype has more than one count but fewer than ten. This chain joins TRBV20-1 and TRBJ2-5, with 7 nucleotides matching TRBD2. The CDR3 sequence is 14 residues long. Unmatched junction bases numbered 9, after V lost 3 bases and J lost 5 bases. Germline V gene sequence: CDR1 DFQATT, CDR2 SNEGSKA (reference sequence). The CDR3 DNA reads as TGCAGTGCTAGGGGGCTAGCGGTCACGGAGACCCAGTACTTC. Protein sequence: CSARGLAVTETQYF.

This clonotype has more than one count but fewer than ten. This rearrangement joins TRBV6-1 to TRBJ2-5; 9 nucleotides align to TRBD2. The CDR3 has 14 amino acids. Germline V gene sequence: CDR1 MNHNS, CDR2 SASEGT. After removal of 10 bases from V and 2 bases from J, the junction contained 8 bases not matched to a gene. CDR3 residues: CATSAGGIQETQYF. Here the CDR3 DNA reads TGTGCCACTTCAGCGGGGGGTATACAAGAGACCCAGTACTTC.

This clonotype came up a few times. The CDR3 loop reads CSVKLAGGRNEQFF. The CDR3 region has the DNA TGCAGCGTAAAGCTAGCGGGGGGGAGGAATGAGCAGTTCTTC. This chain links TRBV20-1 with TRBJ2-1, with 12 bases lining up with TRBD2. Per the germline V gene, CDR1 is DFQATT and CDR2 is SNEGSKA (reference sequence). The length of the CDR3 is 14 residues.